These T cell receptor beta chains were read from a single sample in a study of T cell responses to AZD1222 COVID-19 vaccine. Using immunoSEQ multiplex PCR, the repertoire was profiled, and TCRdb retains in-frame clones only, with some absent. Of approximately 170,000 clones listed, just under 95% were seen once; the top ten hold 1.6%. Specimen: peripheral blood, collected on day 0 of AZD1222 vaccination. The receptor set was obtained from an adult in good health. Each CDR3 is given with its conserved first and last residue. The order of the fields is J gene, D gene, clone size, V gene, CDR3 DNA, CDR3 protein. D genes are given only for firm matches. Only some rows state a clone size, as once, few, many or a class for expanded clones.

TRBJ2-3 - - TRBV12-3/TRBV12-4 TGTGCCAGCAGTTCAATAGGTCCAGATACGCAGTATTTT CASSSIGPDTQYF
TRBJ2-2 - - TRBV6-5 TGTGCCAGCAGTTACGGGGGGAACACCGGGGAGCTGTTTTTT CASSYGGNTGELFF
TRBJ2-5 - - TRBV2 TGTGCCAGCAGCCTACAGGGCCGAGAGACCCAGTACTTC CASSLQGRETQYF
TRBJ2-3 TRBD2 - TRBV4-1 TGCGCCAGCAGCCAACCTCCGTTACGAGCGGGGGCCTCACCCAGCACAGATACGCAGTATTTT CASSQPPLRAGASPSTDTQYF
TRBJ2-3 TRBD2 - TRBV4-2 TGTGCCAGCAGCCAAGACCCCACGCGGGGGAGGGCCGCAGATACGCAGTATTTT CASSQDPTRGRAADTQYF
TRBJ2-1 - - TRBV7-2 TGTGCCAGCAGCTTAGCGCTGGTCAATGAGCAGTTCTTC CASSLALVNEQFF
TRBJ1-6 - - TRBV9 TGTGCCAGCAGCGACAGGGTCGGGTCACCCCTCCACTTT CASSDRVGSPLHF
TRBJ1-5 - - TRBV19 TGTGCCAGTAGTATTGATGGGAGGGGTTTCGGGTATAGCAATCAGCCCCAGCATTTT CASSIDGRGFGYSNQPQHF
TRBJ2-7 TRBD1 - TRBV27 TGTGCCAGCAGTCAGCCGGACAGGGGGAAATACGAGCAGTACTTC CASSQPDRGKYEQYF
TRBJ1-3 - - TRBV2 TGTGCCAGCCCCCAATGGGAAGGGTCTGGAAACACCATATATTTT CASPQWEGSGNTIYF
TRBJ1-2 - - TRBV30 TGTGCCTGGAGTGGGGCAACAGCTAACTATGGCTACACCTTC CAWSGATANYGYTF
TRBJ1-5 TRBD1 - TRBV28 TGTGCCAGCAGGCAACAGGGGATAGGCAATCAGCCCCAGCATTTT CASRQQGIGNQPQHF
TRBJ2-5 TRBD1 - TRBV14 TGTGCCAGCACGCCGGGACAGGGTTTGCAGACCCAGTACTTC CASTPGQGLQTQYF
TRBJ1-2 - - TRBV6-1 TGTGCCAGCAGTGGTCTTCAAAGGGCCCTCAACTATGGCTACACCTTC CASSGLQRALNYGYTF
TRBJ1-6 TRBD1 - TRBV5-1 TGCGCCAGCCGCCGGGACAGGGGAGGTAATAATTCACCCCTCCACTTT CASRRDRGGNNSPLHF
TRBJ1-3 - - TRBV30 TGTGCCTGGAGTGTACTTGGGGCAGGGGCTGGAAACACCATATATTTT CAWSVLGAGAGNTIYF
TRBJ1-6 - - TRBV6-5 TGTGCCAGCAGTTACGGGGGGCCCCTCAATTCACCCCTCCACTTT CASSYGGPLNSPLHF
TRBJ2-1 - - TRBV7-9 TGTGCCAGCAGCCCGCCGTTCGATGAGCAGTTCTTC CASSPPFDEQFF
TRBJ1-1 - - TRBV27 TGTGCCAGCAGTCCGCTCGTACTTCAGGGGAGGACTGAAGCTTTCTTT CASSPLVLQGRTEAFF
TRBJ1-2 - few TRBV30 TGTGCCTGGAGTGTAGGACTCAACTATGGCTACACCTTC CAWSVGLNYGYTF
TRBJ1-5 - once TRBV2 TGTGCCAGCAGTGAACTGGTTAGCAATCAGCCCCAGCATTTT CASSELVSNQPQHF
TRBJ1-4 - once TRBV5-1 TGCGCCAGCAGCTTGGCCGGTGGGGCAAGTGAAAAACTGTTTTTT CASSLAGGASEKLFF
TRBJ2-1 - - TRBV7-2 TGTGCCAGCAGCTCCCCCGAACAGGAGATATACAATGAGCAGTTCTTC CASSSPEQEIYNEQFF
TRBJ2-3 - - TRBV6-5 TGTGCCATTTCCACTGGAGCGAGCACAGATACGCAGTATTTT CAISTGASTDTQYF
TRBJ2-7 TRBD2 - TRBV4-1 TGCGCCAGCAGCCCTGGTGCGGCTAGCGGGAACTACGAGCAGTACTTC CASSPGAASGNYEQYF
TRBJ1-6 - - TRBV18 TGTGCCAGCTCACTGACAGGTCTGGATTCACCCCTCCACTTT CASSLTGLDSPLHF
TRBJ2-7 - once TRBV4-1 TGCGCCAGCAGCCAAGGGACCGTCTCCTACGAGCAGTACTTC CASSQGTVSYEQYF
TRBJ1-6 - - TRBV6-5 TGTGCCAGCAGTCACAGAAGCTCCTATAATTCACCCCTCCACTTT CASSHRSSYNSPLHF
TRBJ1-2 - - TRBV30 TGTGCCTGGAAAGCTGGTCGCCTCCCCCCTAACTATGGCTACACCTTC CAWKAGRLPPNYGYTF
TRBJ1-5 TRBD1 - TRBV6-6 TGTGCCAGCAGCCGAAACAGGGGCCAGAATCAGCCCCAGCATTTT CASSRNRGQNQPQHF